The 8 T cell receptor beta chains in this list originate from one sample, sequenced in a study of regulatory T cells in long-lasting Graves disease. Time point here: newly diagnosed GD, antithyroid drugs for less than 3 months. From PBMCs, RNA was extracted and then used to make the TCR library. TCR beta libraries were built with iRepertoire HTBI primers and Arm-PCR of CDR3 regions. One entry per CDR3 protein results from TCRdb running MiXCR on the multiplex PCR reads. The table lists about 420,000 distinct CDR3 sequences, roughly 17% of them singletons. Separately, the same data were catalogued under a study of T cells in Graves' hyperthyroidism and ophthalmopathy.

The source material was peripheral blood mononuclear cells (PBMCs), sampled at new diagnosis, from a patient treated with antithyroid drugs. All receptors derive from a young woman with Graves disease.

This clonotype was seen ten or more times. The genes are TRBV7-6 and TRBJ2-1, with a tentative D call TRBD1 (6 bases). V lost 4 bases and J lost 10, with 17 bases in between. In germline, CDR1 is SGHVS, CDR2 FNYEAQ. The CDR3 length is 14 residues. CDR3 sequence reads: CASSSFIGQPEQFF. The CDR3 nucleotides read TGTGCCAGCAGCTCCTTCATCGGACAGCCGGAGCAGTTCTTC.

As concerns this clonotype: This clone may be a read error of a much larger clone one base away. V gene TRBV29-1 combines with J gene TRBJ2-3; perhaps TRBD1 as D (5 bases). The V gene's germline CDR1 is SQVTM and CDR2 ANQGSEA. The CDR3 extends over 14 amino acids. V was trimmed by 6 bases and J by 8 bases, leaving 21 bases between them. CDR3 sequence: CSVSARVASGTQYF. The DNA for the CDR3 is TGCAGCGTATCGGCCAGGGTAGCCTCAGGTACGCAGTATTTT.

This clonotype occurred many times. The CDR3 loop reads CASSLGITYEQYF. The CDR3 region has the DNA TGTGCCAGCAGCTTAGGGATTACCTACGAGCAGTACTTC. The chain joins TRBV11-3 to TRBJ2-7, with no clear D. Germline CDR1 reads SGHNT; CDR2 reads YENEEA. The length of the CDR3 is 13 residues. The ends were cut back, 1 base at V and 2 bases at J, with 6 bases in the middle. Complete variable domain (other parts from reference TRBV11-3 and TRBJ2-7): EAGVVQSPRYKIIEKKQPVAFWCNPISGHNTLYWYLQNLGQGPELLIRYENEEAVDDSQLPKDRFSAERLKGVDSTLKIQPAELGDSAVYLCASSLGITYEQYFGPGTRLTVT.

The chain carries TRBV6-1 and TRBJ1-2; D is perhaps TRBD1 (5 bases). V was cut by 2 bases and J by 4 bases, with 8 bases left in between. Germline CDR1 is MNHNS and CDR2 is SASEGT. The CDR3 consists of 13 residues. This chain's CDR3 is CASSERGSYGYTF. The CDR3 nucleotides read TGTGCCAGCAGTGAAAGGGGTTCCTATGGCTACACCTTC.

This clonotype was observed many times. This chain's CDR3 is CASSLHRGQSGEQYF. The CDR3, as DNA: TGTGCCAGCAGCCTTCACAGGGGCCAATCGGGGGAGCAGTACTTC. The chain recombines TRBV12-3 or TRBV12-4 with TRBJ2-7, with 7 bases matching TRBD1. The V gene end was trimmed by 6 bases and the J gene end by 7 bases; junction bases not matched to a gene: 15. The CDR3 spans 15 residues.

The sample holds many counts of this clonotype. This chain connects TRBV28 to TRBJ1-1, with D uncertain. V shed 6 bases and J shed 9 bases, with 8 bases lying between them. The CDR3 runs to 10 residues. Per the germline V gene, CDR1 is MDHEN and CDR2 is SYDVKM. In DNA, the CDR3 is TGTGCCAGCAGGGACCGTCAAGCTTTCTTT. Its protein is CASRDRQAFF.

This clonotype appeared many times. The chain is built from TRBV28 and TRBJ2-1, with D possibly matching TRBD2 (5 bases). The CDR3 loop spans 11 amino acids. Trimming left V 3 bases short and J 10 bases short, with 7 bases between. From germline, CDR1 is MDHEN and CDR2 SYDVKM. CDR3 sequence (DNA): TGTGCCAGCAGTTTGCAGCGGGAGCAGTTCTTC. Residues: CASSLQREQFF.

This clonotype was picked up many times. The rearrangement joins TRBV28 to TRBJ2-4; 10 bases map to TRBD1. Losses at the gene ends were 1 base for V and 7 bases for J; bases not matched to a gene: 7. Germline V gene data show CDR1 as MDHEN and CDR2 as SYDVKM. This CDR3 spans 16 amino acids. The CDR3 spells CASSLSMGQGRNIQYF. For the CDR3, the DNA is TGTGCCAGCAGTTTATCGATGGGACAGGGGAGGAACATTCAGTACTTC.